This T cell receptor beta chain was captured in a study of T cell clonality in common variable immunodeficiency. Whole-study results and caveats: In common variable immunodeficiency, TCR beta chains reportedly carried fewer deletions and N-nucleotide insertions.

As to this clone: Its antigen is undetermined. Read coverage stops 3 residues before the CDR3 terminus; the germline J gene supplies the remainder.

TCRdb keeps only in-frame clones here, not all; method: immunoSEQ multiplex PCR. The record shows tens of thousands of clones for this sample, with no singletons present. CDR1 is SGHVS, CDR2 FQNEAQ, per germline. V gave up 5 bases and J gave up 5 bases, with 16 bases separating them. The CDR3 spans 14 residues. This sequence was found in a human donor with common variable immunodeficiency. The sequenced sample was peripheral blood mononuclear cells. V gene TRBV7-8 combines with J gene TRBJ2-7; perhaps TRBD1 as D (6 bases). The CDR3 bases that were read are TGTGCCAGCAGCACAAACGACAGGCCCAACGAG. It codes for CASSTNDRPNE. The full CDR3 protein reads CASSTNDRPNEQYF.